The 25 T cell receptor beta chains below all came from one sample that was sequenced in a study of cytomegalovirus exposure and HLA in healthy donors. Only in-frame clones appear in the TCRdb table, and some are missing; sequencing was by immunoSEQ multiplex PCR. The repertoire consists of approximately 230,000 clones, with 87% occurring once and the leading ten covering around 12%. What was sequenced was PBMCs. These receptors were obtained from a man aged 18 to 30 in good health and CMV-seropositive.

This clone was counted only a few times. The chain combines TRBV5-1 with TRBJ2-1; 10 nucleotides match TRBD1. In germline, CDR1 is SGHRS, CDR2 YFSETQ. Germline trimming cut 6 bases from V and 5 bases from J; bases unmatched to any gene: 11. The CDR3 spans 16 residues. CDR3 sequence reads: CASKTLPGQGNNEQFF. Written as DNA, the CDR3 is TGCGCCAGCAAAACCCTTCCGGGACAGGGGAACAATGAGCAGTTCTTC.

The genes are TRBV5-1 and TRBJ2-7; D gene uncertain. The CDR3 sequence is 14 residues long. CDR1 SGHRS and CDR2 YFSETQ come from the germline V gene. Trimming took off 2 bases at V and 5 bases at J, with 14 bases between the two ends. CDR3 sequence reads: CASSFPSVVNEQYF. CDR3 bases: TGCGCCAGCAGCTTCCCCAGCGTGGTTAACGAGCAGTACTTC.

The gene calls are TRBV29-1 and TRBJ2-5, with a tentative D call TRBD1 (5 bases). This CDR3 is built from 13 residues. Germline-derived CDR1 and CDR2 are SQVTM and ANQGSEA. The V gene lost 4 bases and the J gene lost 1 base, with 10 bases spanning the gap. In DNA, the CDR3 is TGCAGCGTTGTTGCAGGGTCCCAAGAGACCCAGTACTTC. Protein sequence: CSVVAGSQETQYF.

V and J are TRBV6-5 and TRBJ2-7; perhaps TRBD1 as D (5 bases). The CDR3 length is 13 residues. The germline V gene has CDR1 MNHEY and CDR2 SVGAGI. V gave up 6 bases and J gave up 2 bases, with 11 bases separating them. The chain's CDR3 is CASRDSWAYEQYF. The CDR3 nucleotides are TGTGCCAGCAGAGACAGTTGGGCCTACGAGCAGTACTTC.

A single count supports this clone. The chain couples TRBV28 to TRBJ2-5; 8 bases align to TRBD2. Germline CDR1 MDHEN, CDR2 SYDVKM. The V segment lost 4 bases and the J segment 4 bases; nucleotides outside the gene matches: 8. The CDR3 consists of 15 residues. CDR3 residues: CASSSRAGGGETQYF. The CDR3 DNA reads TGTGCCAGCAGTTCGCGGGCCGGGGGGGGAGAGACCCAGTACTTC.

The CDR3 protein is CASSERSNRGGATNEKLFF. DNA for the CDR3: TGTGCCAGCAGTGAGAGGTCGAACAGGGGTGGTGCAACTAATGAAAAACTGTTTTTT. This chain uses TRBV6-1 with TRBJ1-4; the match to TRBD1 covers 7 bases. Germline V gives CDR1 MNHNS, CDR2 SASEGT. The J segment lost 0 bases and the V segment lost 3 bases, leaving 13 bases of the junction unmatched. The CDR3 has 19 residues.

This chain connects TRBV28 to TRBJ2-2, with D possibly being TRBD1 or TRBD2 (5 bases each). The germline V and J ends were trimmed by 3 bases and 2 bases, with 10 bases remaining between them. The CDR3 sequence is 15 residues long. CDR1 MDHEN and CDR2 SYDVKM come from the germline V gene. This CDR3 reads CASSFRGTNTGELFF. In DNA, the CDR3 is TGTGCCAGCAGTTTTCGTGGGACCAACACCGGGGAGCTGTTTTTT.

The chain links TRBV5-6 to TRBJ1-2; D gene uncertain. Germline V gene sequence: CDR1 SGHDT, CDR2 YYEEEE. V gave up 0 bases and J gave up 3 bases, with 12 bases separating them. This CDR3 has 15 amino acids. CDR3 loop: CASSLVGNEDYGYTF. Here the CDR3 DNA reads TGTGCCAGCAGCTTGGTGGGAAACGAGGACTATGGCTACACCTTC.

V and J are TRBV2 and TRBJ2-3; unclear D gene. Looked up from germline, CDR1 is SNHLY and CDR2 is FYNNEI. Trimming pared 2 bases from V and 0 bases from J, leaving 6 bases between. The CDR3 covers 14 residues. This CDR3 is CASSEPPSTDTQYF. CDR3 sequence (DNA): TGTGCCAGCAGTGAACCTCCCAGCACAGATACGCAGTATTTT.

This chain uses TRBV5-4 with TRBJ2-3, with TRBD1 as a possible D gene (6 bases). Germline values: CDR1 SGHNT, CDR2 YYREEE (reference sequence). This CDR3 region has 14 residues. Trimming took 1 base from V and 5 from J, leaving 11 bases between them. This CDR3 is CASSLNPGVDTQYF. Here the CDR3 DNA reads TGTGCCAGCAGCTTGAATCCAGGGGTAGATACGCAGTATTTT.

The rearrangement joins TRBV27 to TRBJ2-3; D may be TRBD1 (6 bases). This CDR3 is 15 amino acids long. Trimming left V 8 bases short and J 5 bases short, with 20 bases between. The germline gives CDR1 MNHEY, CDR2 SMNVEV (reference sequence). The CDR3 protein is CASSPVQGPLDTQYF. The CDR3 DNA sequence: TGTGCCAGCTCCCCTGTACAGGGTCCCTTAGATACGCAGTATTTT.

The genes are TRBV11-2 and TRBJ1-2, with D perhaps TRBD1 (5 bases). The CDR3 sequence is 13 residues long. V lost 1 base and J 4 bases, leaving 7 bases between the germline ends. Per the germline V gene, CDR1 is SGHAT and CDR2 is FQNNGV. Here the CDR3 reads CASSLGQSYGYTF. The CDR3, as DNA: TGTGCCAGCAGCTTAGGACAGTCCTATGGCTACACCTTC.

This rearrangement joins TRBV21-1 to TRBJ2-4. TRBV21-1 is a listed pseudogene. CDR3 length: 12 amino acids. The CDR3 here is CADAVYCYIQYF. The CDR3, as DNA: TGTGCCGATGCAGTTTACTGCTACATTCAGTACTTC.

This chain joins TRBV28 and TRBJ2-1; 9 bases map to TRBD2. The CDR3 consists of 16 residues. The V gene end was trimmed by 6 bases and the J gene end by 4 bases; junction bases not matched to a gene: 10. Germline lookup yields CDR1 MDHEN and CDR2 SYDVKM. In DNA, the CDR3 is TGTGCCAGCAGCCGCGGGGTAGCGGGGGTATACAATGAGCAGTTCTTC. Translation gives CASSRGVAGVYNEQFF. Full variable domain (rest looked up from reference TRBV28 and TRBJ2-1): DVKVTQSSRYLVKRTGEKVFLECVQDMDHENMFWYRQDPGLGLRLIYFSYDVKMKEKGDIPEGYSVSREKKERFSLILESASTNQTSMYLCASSRGVAGVYNEQFFGPGTRLTVL.

The chain is built from TRBV2 and TRBJ1-4, with 7 bases lining up with TRBD1. The CDR3 loop spans 15 amino acids. The trim removed 10 bases at V and 7 bases at J, leaving 15 bases unmatched. Germline-derived CDR1 and CDR2 are SNHLY and FYNNEI. The CDR3 sequence is CAISSEGQRGEKLFF. Written as DNA, the CDR3 is TGTGCCATCTCCTCCGAGGGACAGAGGGGTGAAAAACTGTTTTTT.

This clone came up once. Other DNA sequences from this sample encode an identical CDR3 as well. The chain employs TRBV7-9 and TRBJ1-4; 9 bases agree with TRBD1. CDR1 is SEHNR and CDR2 is FQNEAQ in the germline V gene (reference sequence). The CDR3 length is 14 residues. The junction had 5 bases not matched to a gene; V was cut back by 4 bases and J by 8 bases. The CDR3 is CASSSGQGVEKLFF. CDR3 coding DNA: TGTGCCAGCAGCTCGGGACAGGGCGTCGAAAAACTGTTTTTT.

J is TRBJ2-3 and V is TRBV29-1; 10 bases are shared with TRBD2. This CDR3 spans 17 amino acids. V was pared by 6 bases and J by 6 bases, with 18 bases of the junction left unmatched. The germline V gene has CDR1 SQVTM and CDR2 ANQGSEA. The CDR3 spells CSVTGTLAGGYPDTQYF. DNA for the CDR3: TGCAGCGTGACGGGAACTTTAGCGGGAGGTTATCCCGATACGCAGTATTTT.

The rearrangement uses TRBV6-5 and TRBJ2-7, with 11 positions matching TRBD2. The CDR3 contains 15 residues. V dropped 6 bases and J dropped 3; count of bases not matched to a gene: 7. CDR1 and CDR2 from the germline V gene are MNHEY and SVGAGI. The CDR3 reads CASRLLAGAFYEQYF. The CDR3 DNA reads TGTGCCAGCAGATTACTAGCGGGAGCATTCTACGAGCAGTACTTC.

The chain has TRBV7-3 and TRBJ2-3; 11 bases match TRBD1. Losses at the gene ends were 5 bases for V and 4 bases for J; bases not matched to a gene: 2. Germline values: CDR1 SGHTA, CDR2 FQGTGA. This CDR3 is built from 14 residues. The CDR3 bases are TGTGCCAGCAGCCCGGGACAGGGGGCAGATACGCAGTATTTT. This codes for CASSPGQGADTQYF.

V is TRBV5-1 and J is TRBJ1-2; 7 bases map to TRBD1. Germline V gene data show CDR1 as SGHRS and CDR2 as YFSETQ. The V and J ends lost 5 bases and 4 bases, in that order; junction bases with no gene match: 2. This CDR3 comprises 12 residues. The CDR3 reads CASSWDSYGYTF. CDR3 coding DNA: TGCGCCAGCAGTTGGGACAGCTATGGCTACACCTTC.

This rearrangement joins TRBV9 to TRBJ1-3; perhaps TRBD1 as D (5 bases). This CDR3 comprises 16 residues. V was shortened by 2 bases and J by 0 bases, with 12 bases between the two germline ends. Germline CDR1 and CDR2: SGDLS and YYNGEE. The CDR3 region is CASSVTDSDSGNTIYF. The DNA of the CDR3 is TGTGCCAGCAGCGTTACCGACAGCGACTCTGGAAACACCATATATTTT.

The chain couples TRBV7-9 to TRBJ1-1; D is possibly TRBD1 (6 bases). V shed 2 bases and J shed 5 bases, with 15 bases lying between them. CDR3 length: 15 amino acids. Germline values: CDR1 SEHNR, CDR2 FQNEAQ (reference sequence). The CDR3 reads CASSLRAGGRTEAFF. Here the CDR3 DNA reads TGTGCCAGCAGCTTAAGGGCCGGGGGGCGGACTGAAGCTTTCTTT.

This rearrangement joins TRBV14 to TRBJ1-2; TRBD1 aligns across 8 bases. With 3 bases clipped from V and 8 bases from J, the junction kept 8 bases outside the gene matches. CDR1 is SGHDN and CDR2 is FVKESK in the germline V gene. The CDR3 is 14 residues long. For the CDR3, the DNA is TGTGCCAGCAGCCACGCCAGGGGGCCACTGGGCTACACCTTC. Protein product: CASSHARGPLGYTF.

The chain carries TRBV4-1 and TRBJ2-1, with 7 bases aligning to TRBD2. V gave up 4 bases and J gave up 5 bases; unmatched junction bases: 11. The CDR3 loop spans 16 amino acids. Germline CDR1 MGHRA, CDR2 YSYEKL. DNA of the CDR3: TGCGCCAGCAGCCCGCAGGTGGCTAGCGGAGACAATGAGCAGTTCTTC. Protein sequence: CASSPQVASGDNEQFF.

The chain is built from TRBV5-5 and TRBJ1-4; TRBD1 is a possible D gene (6 bases). Germline V gene sequence: CDR1 SGHKS, CDR2 YYEKEE (reference sequence). CDR3 length: 15 residues. The V end was cut by 1 base, the J end by 8 bases, with 15 bases between. Here the CDR3 reads CASSLFAGGHEKLFF. In nucleotides, the CDR3 is TGTGCCAGCAGCTTGTTTGCGGGGGGGCACGAAAAACTGTTTTTT.